This T cell receptor (beta chain) came from a study of T-cell memory formation after mild COVID-19. Study-wide background: Among the donors, TCR clusters were largely specific to each donor.

Findings of the study overall: Among contracting clones, CD4+ were mainly CM/EM and CD8+ enriched in EMRA. Clones contracting over day 15 to 85 were CD4/CD8 balanced, with later expanders leaning CD4+.

In TCRdb, the 5' RACE reads were re-called with MiXCR into one record per CDR3 protein. The data show about 410,000 distinct CDR3 sequences, with less than 25% seen just once and around 13% held by the top ten. Ten or more counts support this clonotype. Its target is unknown. Sequencing input: PBMCs or a T cell subset sorted from them (not recorded which). The origin of this receptor is an adult woman who had mild COVID-19 (a few samples of this study predate the infection). Cell type and time point are not known.

The CDR3 DNA reads TGTGCCAGCAACCAGAGAGTAACAGGGGCGGGTACCGGGGAGCTGTTTTTT. Its protein is CASNQRVTGAGTGELFF. V is TRBV7-9 and J is TRBJ2-2; 7 bases fit TRBD1. CDR1 is SEHNR and CDR2 is FQNEAQ in the germline V gene (reference sequence). CDR3 length: 17 amino acids. Losses at the gene ends were 7 bases for V and 5 bases for J; bases not matched to a gene: 16.